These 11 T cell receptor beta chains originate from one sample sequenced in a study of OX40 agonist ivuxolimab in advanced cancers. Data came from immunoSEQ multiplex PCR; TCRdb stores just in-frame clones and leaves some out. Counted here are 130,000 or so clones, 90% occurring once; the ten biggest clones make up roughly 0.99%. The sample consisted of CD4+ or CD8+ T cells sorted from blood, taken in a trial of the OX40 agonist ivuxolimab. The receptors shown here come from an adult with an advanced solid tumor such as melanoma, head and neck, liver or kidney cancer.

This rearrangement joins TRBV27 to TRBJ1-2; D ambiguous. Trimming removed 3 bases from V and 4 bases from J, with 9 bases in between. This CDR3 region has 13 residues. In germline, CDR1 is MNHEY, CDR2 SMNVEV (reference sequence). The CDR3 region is CASSLIQGYGYTF. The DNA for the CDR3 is TGTGCCAGCAGTTTGATACAAGGCTATGGCTACACCTTC.

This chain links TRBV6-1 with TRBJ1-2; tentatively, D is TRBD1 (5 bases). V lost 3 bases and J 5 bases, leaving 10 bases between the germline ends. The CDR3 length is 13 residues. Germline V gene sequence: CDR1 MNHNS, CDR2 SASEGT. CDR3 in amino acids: CASSEGGGYGYTF. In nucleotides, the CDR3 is TGTGCCAGCAGTGAGGGTGGGGGTTATGGCTACACCTTC.

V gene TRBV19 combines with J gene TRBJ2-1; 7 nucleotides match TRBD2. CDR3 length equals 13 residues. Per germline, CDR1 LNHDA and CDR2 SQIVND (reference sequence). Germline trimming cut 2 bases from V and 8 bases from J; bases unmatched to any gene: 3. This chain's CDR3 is CASSITREDEQFF. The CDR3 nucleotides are TGTGCCAGTAGTATAACCCGGGAGGATGAGCAGTTCTTC.

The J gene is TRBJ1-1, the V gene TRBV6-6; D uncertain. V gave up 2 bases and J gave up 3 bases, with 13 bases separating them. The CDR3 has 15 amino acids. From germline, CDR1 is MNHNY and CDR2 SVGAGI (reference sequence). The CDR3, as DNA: TGTGCCAGCAGTTACGATGGGGTAGGAGACACTGAAGCTTTCTTT. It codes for CASSYDGVGDTEAFF.

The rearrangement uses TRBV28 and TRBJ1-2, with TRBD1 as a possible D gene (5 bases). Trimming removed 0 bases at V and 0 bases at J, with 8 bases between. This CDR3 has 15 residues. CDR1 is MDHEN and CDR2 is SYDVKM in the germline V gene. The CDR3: CASSLWDISNYGYTF. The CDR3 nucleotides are TGTGCCAGCAGTTTATGGGACATTTCTAACTATGGCTACACCTTC.

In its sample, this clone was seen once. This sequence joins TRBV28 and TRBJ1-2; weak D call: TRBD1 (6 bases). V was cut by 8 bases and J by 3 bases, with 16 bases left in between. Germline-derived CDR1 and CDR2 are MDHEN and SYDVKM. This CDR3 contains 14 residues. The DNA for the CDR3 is TGTGCCAGCCAATTCCCCGGGGGCGACTATGGCTACACCTTC. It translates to CASQFPGGDYGYTF.

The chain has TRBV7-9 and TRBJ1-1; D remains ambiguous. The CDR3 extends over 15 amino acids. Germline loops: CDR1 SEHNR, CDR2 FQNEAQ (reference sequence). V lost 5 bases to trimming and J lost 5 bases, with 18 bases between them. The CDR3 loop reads CASSLLARLGTEAFF. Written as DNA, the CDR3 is TGTGCCAGCAGCCTTCTAGCCCGTTTGGGAACTGAAGCTTTCTTT.

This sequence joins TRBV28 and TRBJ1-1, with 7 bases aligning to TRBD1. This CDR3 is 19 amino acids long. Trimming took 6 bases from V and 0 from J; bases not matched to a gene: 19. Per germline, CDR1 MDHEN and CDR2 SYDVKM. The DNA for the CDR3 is TGTGCCAGCAGGACACCTCACCCCAATACAGGGGAGATGAACACTGAAGCTTTCTTT. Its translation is CASRTPHPNTGEMNTEAFF.

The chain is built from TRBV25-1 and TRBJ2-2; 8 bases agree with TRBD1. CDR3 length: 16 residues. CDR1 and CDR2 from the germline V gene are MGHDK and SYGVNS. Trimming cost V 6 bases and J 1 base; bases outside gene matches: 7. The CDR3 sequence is CASRETGTGNTGELFF. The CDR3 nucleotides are TGTGCCAGCAGAGAAACCGGGACAGGGAACACCGGGGAGCTGTTTTTT.

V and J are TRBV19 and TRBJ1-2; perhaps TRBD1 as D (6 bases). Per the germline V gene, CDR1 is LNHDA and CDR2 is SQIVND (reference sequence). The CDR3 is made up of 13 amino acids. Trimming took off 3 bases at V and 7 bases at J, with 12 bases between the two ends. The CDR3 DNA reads TGTGCCAGTAGTATCGCAGGGGAGCGTGGCTACACCTTC. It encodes CASSIAGERGYTF.

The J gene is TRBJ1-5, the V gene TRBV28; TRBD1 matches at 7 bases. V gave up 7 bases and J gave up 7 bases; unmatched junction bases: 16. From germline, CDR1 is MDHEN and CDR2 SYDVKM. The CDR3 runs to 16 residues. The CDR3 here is CASNGLERQGNQPQHF. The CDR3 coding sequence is TGTGCCAGCAATGGGTTGGAACGACAGGGTAACCAGCCCCAGCATTTT.